These 5 T cell receptor beta chains came from one sample sequenced in a study of T cells in tumors after PD-1 blockade. The assay was immunoSEQ multiplex PCR, and TCRdb's table has in-frame clones only and misses some. The sample has 30,000 to 35,000 clones, 73% seen once. The specimen was PBMCs, collected after anti-PD-1 treatment. The receptors originated from a human donor with basal cell carcinoma.

The CDR3 protein is CASSTGGGNQPQHF. As DNA, the CDR3 is TGTGCCAGTAGTACAGGGGGAGGAAATCAGCCCCAGCATTTT. V is TRBV19 and J is TRBJ1-5; 7 bases match TRBD1. CDR3 length: 14 amino acids. Germline assignment: CDR1 LNHDA and CDR2 SQIVND (reference sequence). Germline trimming cut 4 bases from V and 4 bases from J; bases unmatched to any gene: 4.

CDR3 residues: CASSPDKTGYGYTF. CDR3 nucleotides: TGTGCCAGCTCACCCGACAAGACCGGCTATGGCTACACCTTC. The genes are TRBV18 and TRBJ1-2; no definite D call. CDR1 is KGHSH and CDR2 is LQKENI in the germline V gene. V was shortened by 3 bases and J by 4 bases, with 12 bases between the two germline ends. CDR3 length: 14 amino acids.

This clone was seen only once. V gene TRBV7-8 combines with J gene TRBJ2-7; D call uncertain. There are 12 residues in the CDR3. In germline, CDR1 is SGHVS, CDR2 FQNEAQ. V lost 5 bases, J lost 6 bases, and 11 bases lay in between. The CDR3 loop reads CASSPRGREQYF. DNA for the CDR3: TGTGCCAGCAGCCCACGTGGACGCGAGCAGTACTTC.

V usage is TRBV18 and J usage is TRBJ1-3; unclear D gene. V was cut by 2 bases and J by 0 bases, with 14 bases left in between. Germline CDR1 and CDR2: KGHSH and LQKENI. This CDR3 contains 17 residues. CDR3 loop: CASSPLLQVSSGNTIYF. CDR3 DNA sequence: TGTGCCAGCTCACCATTGCTCCAGGTCTCCTCTGGAAACACCATATATTTT.

This clone was recorded a few times. CDR3 bases: TGTGCCAGCAGCTCGCAAGGGACTAGCGGGCACAATGAGCAGTTCTTC. This sequence encodes CASSSQGTSGHNEQFF. The V call is TRBV7-9, the J call TRBJ2-1; 12 bases agree with TRBD2. V shed 4 bases and J 5 bases; nucleotides not matched to a gene: 6. There are 16 residues in the CDR3. The germline V gene has CDR1 SEHNR and CDR2 FQNEAQ (reference sequence).